The TCR beta chain under discussion was sequenced for a study of cytomegalovirus exposure and HLA in healthy donors. J gave up 3 bases and V 1 base, and 4 bases lay outside the gene matches. Germline loops: CDR1 SGDLS, CDR2 YYNGEE. This CDR3 has 14 amino acids. Comment on this clone: Its antigen is currently unknown.

Study-wide points: Later, an analysis showed that TCR beta chains associated with HLA were more clonally expanded than others that were equally common. Presence/absence analyses rested on an assumption that sequencing depth was roughly uniform across donors.

Primers included in the PCR were 60 Vbeta and 13 Jbeta primers. This table comes from immunoSEQ multiplex PCR, and its TCRdb copy is limited to in-frame clones, with some not included. The data hold more than 150,000 clones, with about 84% observed a single time. This clonotype was obtained from a man aged 50-60 years in good health and CMV-seropositive. V and J are TRBV9 and TRBJ2-7; TRBD1 agrees at 7 bases. Specimen: PBMCs. The CDR3 region is CASSVLGGNYEQYF. The CDR3 DNA follows: TGTGCCAGCAGCGTATTAGGGGGCAACTACGAGCAGTACTTC. The entire variable domain, with the rest obtained from reference TRBV9 and TRBJ2-7, is as follows: DSGVTQTPKHLITATGQRVTLRCSPRSGDLSVYWYQQSLDQGLQFLIQYYNGEERAKGNILERFSAQQFPDLHSELNLSSLELGDSALYFCASSVLGGNYEQYFGPGTRLTVT.